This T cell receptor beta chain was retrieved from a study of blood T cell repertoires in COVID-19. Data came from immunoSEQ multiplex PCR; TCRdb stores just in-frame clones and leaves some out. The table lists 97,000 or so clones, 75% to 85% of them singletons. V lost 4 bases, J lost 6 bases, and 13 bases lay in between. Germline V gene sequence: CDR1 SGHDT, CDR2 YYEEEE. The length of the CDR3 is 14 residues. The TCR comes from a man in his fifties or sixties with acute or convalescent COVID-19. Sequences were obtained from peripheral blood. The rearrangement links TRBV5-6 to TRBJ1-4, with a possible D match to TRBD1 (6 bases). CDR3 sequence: CASSVQGSDEKLFF. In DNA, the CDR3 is TGTGCCAGCAGCGTACAGGGAAGCGATGAAAAACTGTTTTTT.